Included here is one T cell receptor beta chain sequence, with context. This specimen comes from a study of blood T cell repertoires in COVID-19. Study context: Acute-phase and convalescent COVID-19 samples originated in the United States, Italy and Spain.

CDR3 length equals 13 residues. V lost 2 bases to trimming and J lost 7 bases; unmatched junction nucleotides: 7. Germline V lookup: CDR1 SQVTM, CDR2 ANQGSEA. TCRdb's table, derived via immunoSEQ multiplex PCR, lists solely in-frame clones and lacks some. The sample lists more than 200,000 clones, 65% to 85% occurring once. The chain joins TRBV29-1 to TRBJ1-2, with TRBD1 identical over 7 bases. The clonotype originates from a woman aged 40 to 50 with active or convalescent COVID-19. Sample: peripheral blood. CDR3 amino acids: CSVELQGYGGYTF. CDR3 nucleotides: TGCAGCGTTGAATTACAGGGGTACGGTGGCTACACCTTC.